A single sample gave rise to the 4 T cell receptor beta chains below, sequenced in a study of blood T cell repertoires in COVID-19. TCRdb's copy holds only in-frame clones and misses some; the assay was immunoSEQ multiplex PCR. Of about 100,000 clones in the sample, roughly 85% were seen once. Sample: PBMCs or T cells enriched from blood (not recorded which). Every receptor here comes from a woman aged 45-65 years who had recovered from COVID-19.

The CDR3 nucleotides are TGTGCCAGCAGCAGACAGGGGGCAGATGGTGAAAAACTGTTTTTT. This translates into CASSRQGADGEKLFF. This chain joins TRBV2 and TRBJ1-4; TRBD1 aligns across 10 bases. Germline V gene lookup returns CDR1 SNHLY and CDR2 FYNNEI. Trimming took 6 bases from V and 7 from J; bases not matched to a gene: 8. CDR3 length: 15 residues. Full variable domain (outside the CDR3, taken from reference TRBV2 and TRBJ1-4): EPEVTQTPSHQVTQMGQEVILRCVPISNHLYFYWYRQILGQKVEFLVSFYNNEISEKSEIFDDQFSVERPDGSNFTLKIRSTKLEDSAMYFCASSRQGADGEKLFFGSGTQLSVL.

This clone was observed once. The rearrangement joins TRBV28 to TRBJ2-1; 13 bases are a match to TRBD2. Per the germline V gene, CDR1 is MDHEN and CDR2 is SYDVKM. This CDR3 is built from 17 residues. Losses at the gene ends were 7 bases for V and 7 bases for J; bases not matched to a gene: 13. The CDR3 here is CASTVGTSGILSNEQFF. In DNA, the CDR3 is TGTGCCAGCACTGTAGGGACTAGCGGGATTTTATCTAATGAGCAGTTCTTC.

J is TRBJ2-7 and V is TRBV6-5, with D possibly matching TRBD2 (7 bases). The CDR3 runs to 15 residues. Germline V lookup: CDR1 MNHEY, CDR2 SVGAGI. V was cut by 7 bases and J by 2 bases, with 18 bases left in between. The CDR3 coding sequence is TGTGCCAGCAAGCAGTCTGGAGGGGGGGCCTACGAGCAGTACTTC. Translation: CASKQSGGGAYEQYF.

V gene TRBV19 combines with J gene TRBJ1-2; D is unclear. V was trimmed by 0 bases and J by 8 bases, leaving 16 bases between them. This CDR3 comprises 15 residues. Germline V gene lookup returns CDR1 LNHDA and CDR2 SQIVND (reference sequence). In DNA form, the CDR3 reads TGTGCCAGTAGTATAGATGGGATTTACGGCGGGGGCTACACCTTC. Translation: CASSIDGIYGGGYTF. The full variable domain, with the rest looked up from reference TRBV19 and TRBJ1-2, is DGGITQSPKYLFRKEGQNVTLSCEQNLNHDAMYWYRQDPGQGLRLIYYSQIVNDFQKGDIAEGYSVSREKKESFPLTVTSAQKNPTAFYLCASSIDGIYGGGYTFGSGTRLTVV.